These 7 T cell receptor beta chains share one sample of origin, sequenced in a study of blood T cells in healthy people across ages (dated by TCRdb to 2014 to 2015). Library preparation employed 5' RACE. The sequencing machine was an Illumina HiSeq 2500. A second PCR of roughly 7 to 12 cycles was run with a J-beta primer mix and a sample-barcoded 5' primer. TCRdb passed the public sequencing reads through fastp at Q25 and MiXCR, retaining productive beta sequences. For every CDR3 protein sequence, its rows merge into one entry that carries the most common genes and DNA. The sample has about 1.6 million distinct CDR3 sequences on record, roughly 30% of them singletons. Together, the top ten hold approximately 10% of the sample. The specimen was blood. The receptors shown here come from a woman aged 25 to 39 in good health.

This clonotype showed up many times. The chain uses TRBV29-1 and TRBJ1-2; weak D call: TRBD1 (5 bases). This CDR3 has 13 residues. CDR1 SQVTM and CDR2 ANQGSEA come from the germline V gene. Trimming took off 7 bases at V and 2 bases at J, with 14 bases between the two ends. The DNA for the CDR3 is TGCAGCGCCCTAGGCGGGGGGAACTATGGCTACACCTTC. This codes for CSALGGGNYGYTF. Filled out from reference TRBV29-1 and TRBJ1-2, the complete variable domain reads SAVISQKPSRDICQRGTSLTIQCQVDSQVTMMFWYRQQPGQSLTLIATANQGSEATYESGFVIDKFPISRPNLTFSTLTVSNMSPEDSSIYLCSALGGGNYGYTFGSGTRLTVV.

The chain is built from TRBV20-1 and TRBJ2-1; either TRBD1 or TRBD2 may fit D (5 bases each). Trimming pared 4 bases from V and 1 base from J, leaving 11 bases between. Germline V gene data show CDR1 as DFQATT and CDR2 as SNEGSKA (reference sequence). The CDR3 extends over 14 amino acids. For the CDR3, the DNA is TGCAGTGCTAAGGGGAGACAGTCCTACAATGAGCAGTTCTTC. Encoded protein: CSAKGRQSYNEQFF.

This clonotype has only a few counts. The CDR3 nucleotides read TGTGCCAGCAGCGTAGAACCCGGGGAGCTGTTTTTT. Encoded protein: CASSVEPGELFF. The chain has TRBV9 and TRBJ2-2; unclear D gene. V lost 0 bases, J lost 6 bases, and 3 bases lay in between. Per the germline V gene, CDR1 is SGDLS and CDR2 is YYNGEE. The CDR3 totals 12 residues.

The sample holds many counts of this clonotype. The chain links TRBV6-2 or TRBV6-3 to TRBJ2-1; 7 nucleotides align to TRBD1. Germline V gene sequence: CDR1 MNHEY, CDR2 SVGEGT. This CDR3 is built from 14 residues. The V and J ends lost 7 bases and 8 bases, in that order; junction bases with no gene match: 11. The CDR3 DNA follows: TGTGCCAGCACCGAGCAGGGGGAAGGGGATGAGCAGTTCTTC. It codes for CASTEQGEGDEQFF.

This clonotype occurred a few times. The chain joins TRBV3-1 to TRBJ2-5, with 12 bases identical to TRBD2. Germline V gene sequence: CDR1 LGHDT, CDR2 YNNKEL (reference sequence). The CDR3 totals 16 residues. V lost 1 base and J lost 0; bases outside the gene matches: 0. The CDR3 nucleotides are TGTGCCAGCAGCCAAGGACTAGCGGGGGACCAAGAGACCCAGTACTTC. This codes for CASSQGLAGDQETQYF.

The V call is TRBV18, the J call TRBJ2-3; 8 bases agree with TRBD1. This CDR3 is built from 15 residues. The V gene end was trimmed by 5 bases and the J gene end by 4 bases; junction bases not matched to a gene: 8. Germline loops: CDR1 KGHSH, CDR2 LQKENI. CDR3 sequence: CASSTQGALADTQYF. The CDR3 DNA reads TGTGCCAGCTCAACCCAGGGGGCTTTGGCAGATACGCAGTATTTT.

This clonotype was detected a few times. The chain employs TRBV9 and TRBJ2-1; 9 bases match TRBD2. Losses at the gene ends were 0 bases for V and 15 bases for J; bases not matched to a gene: 10. Germline V CDR1 and CDR2: SGDLS, YYNGEE. The CDR3 length is 14 residues. CDR3 coding DNA: TGTGCCAGCAGCGTAGACAGCGGGGGGCACTTACGGTTCTTC. This encodes CASSVDSGGHLRFF.